This TCR beta chain was observed in a study of blood T cells in healthy people across ages. Overall study: The template switching approach captured approximately one barcoded beta molecule for every two T cells.

Germline CDR1 MNHEY, CDR2 SVGAGI. Trimming took 4 bases from V and 1 from J, leaving 8 bases between them. The CDR3 has 14 amino acids. Per individual sample, total RNA of at least 5.5 micrograms was extracted. A second PCR, run for roughly 7 to 11 cycles, used a sample-barcoded 5' primer plus a J-beta primer mix. MiXCR, run by TCRdb on the 5' RACE reads, gives a single entry per CDR3 protein. Here the sample spans some 730,000 distinct CDR3 sequences, about 24% being singletons. The specimen sequenced was blood. This rearrangement joins TRBV6-5 to TRBJ1-3; tentatively, D is TRBD1 (5 bases). This TCR was sampled from a man in his 70s in good health. CDR3 sequence (DNA): TGTGCCAGCAGTTCCAGGGTTTCTGGAAACACCATATATTTT. Encoded protein: CASSSRVSGNTIYF.